Each of the 2 T cell receptor beta chains below was sequenced from the same sample in a study of blood T cell repertoires in COVID-19. Assay used: immunoSEQ multiplex PCR; TCRdb lists only in-frame clones, some missing. The top ten hold 0.6% to 0.8% of the sample, which has about 200,000 clones, about 93% seen once. Material for sequencing was peripheral blood. The receptors were sampled from a man younger than 45 with COVID-19, enrolled during active disease.

The gene calls are TRBV5-1 and TRBJ2-6; 10 positions agree with TRBD2. CDR1 SGHRS and CDR2 YFSETQ come from the germline V gene. This CDR3 region has 19 residues. V was clipped by 1 base and J by 1 base; unmatched bases: 8. The CDR3 loop reads CASSLLAGGLRSGANVLTF. The CDR3 coding sequence is TGCGCCAGCAGCTTGTTAGCGGGGGGACTCAGGTCTGGGGCCAACGTCCTGACTTTC.

CDR3 nucleotides: TGTGCCAGCAGCTTAGATTCCCCAGCGGGGGGGGTCAACAATGAGCAGTTCTTC. As protein: CASSLDSPAGGVNNEQFF. The V and J genes are TRBV11-2 and TRBJ2-1; 10 bases align to TRBD2. Germline CDR1 and CDR2: SGHAT and FQNNGV. This CDR3 region has 18 residues. V lost 0 bases to trimming and J lost 5 bases; unmatched junction nucleotides: 10.